The 11 T cell receptor beta chains reported below all come from one sample, sequenced in a study of blood T cell repertoires in COVID-19. Only in-frame clones appear in the TCRdb table, and some are missing; sequencing was by immunoSEQ multiplex PCR. In the table there are 140,000 or so clones, around 79% of which are singletons. The sequenced sample was peripheral blood. These receptors all come from a woman in her seventies with COVID-19, enrolled during active disease.

The chain employs TRBV27 and TRBJ1-5, with TRBD1 matching over 8 bases. The V gene's germline CDR1 is MNHEY and CDR2 SMNVEV (reference sequence). This CDR3 contains 12 residues. J was trimmed by 12 bases and V by 4 bases; bases with no gene match: 5. The CDR3: CASSSYRGDQHF. The DNA for the CDR3 is TGTGCCAGCAGTTCCTACAGGGGGGACCAGCATTTT.

This clone has a handful of counts. The chain combines TRBV5-6 with TRBJ1-3; D possibly corresponds to TRBD1 (6 bases). The CDR3 consists of 16 residues. V was clipped by 4 bases and J by 2 bases, with 16 bases between them. The germline V gene has CDR1 SGHDT and CDR2 YYEEEE. CDR3 DNA: TGTGCCAGCAGCCCCAGGGGCCCTGGGGCTGGAAACACCATATATTTT. Translation gives CASSPRGPGAGNTIYF.

V is TRBV7-2 and J is TRBJ1-2, with D unresolved. This CDR3 region has 12 residues. Trimming took 5 bases from V and 4 from J, leaving 8 bases between them. The germline gives CDR1 SGHTA, CDR2 FQGNSA. The CDR3 bases are TGTGCCAGCAGCCAAGACACCTATGGCTACACCTTC. It encodes CASSQDTYGYTF.

This clone was found a few times. V gene TRBV2 combines with J gene TRBJ1-2; 10 nucleotides align to TRBD1. Trimming removed 9 bases from V and 2 bases from J; junction bases left unmatched: 3. The CDR3 totals 13 residues. In germline, CDR1 is SNHLY, CDR2 FYNNEI. The CDR3 region is CASTTGGNYGYTF. The DNA for the CDR3 is TGTGCCAGTACGACAGGGGGCAACTATGGCTACACCTTC.

The chain carries TRBV9 and TRBJ2-1; no firm D call. The V and J ends lost 4 bases and 6 bases respectively, with 17 bases between them. The germline gives CDR1 SGDLS, CDR2 YYNGEE. The length of the CDR3 is 15 residues. The CDR3 spells CASSPSPARANEQFF. The CDR3 nucleotides read TGTGCCAGCAGCCCAAGCCCCGCACGAGCCAATGAGCAGTTCTTC. Variable domain in full (rest from reference TRBV9 and TRBJ2-1): DSGVTQTPKHLITATGQRVTLRCSPRSGDLSVYWYQQSLDQGLQFLIQYYNGEERAKGNILERFSAQQFPDLHSELNLSSLELGDSALYFCASSPSPARANEQFFGPGTRLTVL.

V is TRBV2 and J is TRBJ2-3, with TRBD2 matching over 9 bases. V lost 4 bases and J lost 5; bases outside the gene matches: 4. The CDR3 covers 14 residues. Germline V gene sequence: CDR1 SNHLY, CDR2 FYNNEI. The CDR3 nucleotides are TGTGCCAGCAGTGTGACTAGCGGATTAGATACGCAGTATTTT. The encoded protein is CASSVTSGLDTQYF.

V is TRBV5-5 and J is TRBJ1-3; no firm D call. The CDR3 length is 16 residues. Germline CDR1 and CDR2: SGHKS and YYEKEE (reference sequence). V was shortened by 4 bases and J by 4 bases, with 18 bases between the two germline ends. CDR3 in DNA: TGTGCCAGCAGCCCCTGGGAGGCGTCGCGAGGAAACACCATATATTTT. It translates to CASSPWEASRGNTIYF.

V and J are TRBV30 and TRBJ1-4, with D unclear. Per germline, CDR1 GTSNPN and CDR2 SVGIG (reference sequence). The V end lost 3 bases, the J end lost 7 bases, and 6 bases lay between the germline ends. The CDR3 totals 11 residues. CDR3 bases: TGTGCCTGGAGCGTCCTTGAAAAACTGTTTTTT. Amino acids: CAWSVLEKLFF.

CDR3 amino acids: CASSMRTSGAFF. CDR3 bases: TGTGCCAGTAGTATGAGGACATCGGGAGCTTTCTTT. V is TRBV19 and J is TRBJ1-1; maybe TRBD1 (5 bases). The germline V and J ends were trimmed by 3 bases and 10 bases, with 12 bases remaining between them. Germline V gene data show CDR1 as LNHDA and CDR2 as SQIVND (reference sequence). This CDR3 spans 12 amino acids.

The chain joins TRBV21-1 to TRBJ2-1; the D call in the table, TRBD1, was not verified against the DNA. TRBV21-1 has pseudogene status. This CDR3 comprises 17 residues. The CDR3 is CASSTRFGQGLYNEQFF. The CDR3 coding sequence is TGTGCCAGCAGCACTAGATTCGGACAGGGTTTATACAATGAGCAGTTCTTC.

This clone has only one observation. V and J are TRBV9 and TRBJ2-2; D perhaps matches TRBD2 (6 bases). V shed 3 bases and J shed 7 bases, with 16 bases lying between them. CDR1 and CDR2 (germline): SGDLS, YYNGEE. This CDR3 has 15 amino acids. CDR3 in DNA: TGTGCCAGCAGCGGACGCGGGACCAACTTCGGGGAGCTGTTTTTT. Protein product: CASSGRGTNFGELFF.